Included here is one TCR beta chain sequence, with context. Under the authors' procedure: From reference gene primer amplification, estimates of nucleated cell counts were derived. TCRdb keeps only in-frame clones here, not all; method: immunoSEQ multiplex PCR. For V, J and clone size, that table is used; D and trimming come from the DNA. Of 200,000 to 250,000 clones listed, roughly nine tenths were seen once; the top ten hold more than 0.95%. This specimen comes from a study of blood T cell repertoires in COVID-19. The overall study: Acute-phase and convalescent COVID-19 samples originated in the United States, Italy and Spain. In each case, the material was cDNA or gDNA derived from T cells, B-cell-depleted T cells, or PBMCs.

CDR1 is SGHAT and CDR2 is FQNNGV in the germline V gene. The CDR3 totals 14 residues. Trimming cost V 7 bases and J 9 bases, with 19 bases left between them. This clonotype was sampled from a young man with acute or convalescent COVID-19. The chain has TRBV11-2 and TRBJ2-1; possible D gene TRBD2, 6 bases. The sample was peripheral blood. DNA for the CDR3: TGTGCCAGCATCGCAGACCGGGTCGGGGGTGAGCAGTTCTTC. Protein product: CASIADRVGGEQFF.